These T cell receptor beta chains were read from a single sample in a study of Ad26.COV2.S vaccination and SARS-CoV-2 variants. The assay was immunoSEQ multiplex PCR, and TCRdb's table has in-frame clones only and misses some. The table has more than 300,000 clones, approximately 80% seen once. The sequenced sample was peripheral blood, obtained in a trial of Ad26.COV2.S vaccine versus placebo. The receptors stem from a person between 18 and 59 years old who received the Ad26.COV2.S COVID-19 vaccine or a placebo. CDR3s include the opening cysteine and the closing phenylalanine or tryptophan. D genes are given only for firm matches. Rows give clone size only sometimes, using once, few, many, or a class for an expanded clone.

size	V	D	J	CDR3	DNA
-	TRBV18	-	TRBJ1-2	CASSPDSRYGYTF	TGTGCCAGCTCACCGGATAGCCGCTATGGCTACACCTTC
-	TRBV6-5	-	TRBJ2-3	CASSSRDPRTDTQYF	TGTGCCAGCAGTTCCCGGGATCCCCGCACAGATACGCAGTATTTT
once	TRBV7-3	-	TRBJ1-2	CASSLRPSAGDYGYTF	TGTGCCAGCAGCTTGCGACCCTCGGCAGGGGACTATGGCTACACCTTC
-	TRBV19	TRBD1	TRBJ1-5	CASSADRGQPQHF	TGTGCCAGTAGTGCCGACAGGGGCCAGCCCCAGCATTTT
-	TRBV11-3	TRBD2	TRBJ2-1	CASSLVLAGGPQQYEQFF	TGTGCCAGCAGCTTAGTTCTAGCGGGGGGGCCGCAGCAGTACGAGCAGTTCTTC
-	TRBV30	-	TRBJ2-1	CAWSFGSKQFF	TGTGCCTGGAGTTTTGGCTCAAAGCAGTTCTTC
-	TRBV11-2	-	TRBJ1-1	CASSLVVGLGRHTEAFF	TGTGCCAGCAGCTTAGTGGTTGGACTCGGGCGGCACACTGAAGCTTTCTTT
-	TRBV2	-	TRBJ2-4	CASSEEVSGTQRAKNIQYF	TGTGCCAGCAGTGAAGAGGTCTCGGGGACCCAACGAGCCAAAAACATTCAGTACTTC
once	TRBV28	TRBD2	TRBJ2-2	CASRGTSKFANTGELFF	TGTGCCAGCAGGGGGACTAGCAAATTCGCGAACACCGGGGAGCTGTTTTTT
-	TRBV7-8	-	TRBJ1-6	CASSLYSFSYGNSPLHF	TGTGCCAGCAGCTTATACTCATTTTCGTATGGTAATTCACCCCTCCACTTT
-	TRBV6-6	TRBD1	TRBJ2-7	CASSYSRDSQGEQYF	TGTGCCAGCAGTTACTCGAGGGACAGTCAAGGTGAGCAGTACTTC
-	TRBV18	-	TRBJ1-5	CASSPTGLGNQPQHF	TGTGCCAGCTCACCGACGGGGCTCGGCAATCAGCCCCAGCATTTT
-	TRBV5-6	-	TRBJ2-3	CASSLGTGLSTDTQYF	TGTGCCAGCAGCCTGGGGACGGGCCTTAGCACAGATACGCAGTATTTT
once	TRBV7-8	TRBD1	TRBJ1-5	CASSLEGALSYQPQHF	TGTGCCAGCAGCTTAGAGGGGGCTCTCTCTTATCAGCCCCAGCATTTT
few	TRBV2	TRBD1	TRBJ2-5	CASAGTGLRPQYF	TGTGCCTCGGCCGGGACAGGGTTGAGACCCCAGTACTTC
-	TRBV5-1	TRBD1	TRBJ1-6	CASSGGQGAFSPLHF	TGCGCCAGCAGCGGGGGACAGGGGGCATTCTCACCCCTCCACTTT
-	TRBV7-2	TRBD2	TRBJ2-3	CASSPGSGGGTDTQYF	TGTGCCAGCAGCCCCGGTAGCGGGGGGGGCACAGATACGCAGTATTTT
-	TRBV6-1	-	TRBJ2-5	CASSEAFWEETQYF	TGTGCCAGCAGTGAAGCTTTCTGGGAAGAGACCCAGTACTTC
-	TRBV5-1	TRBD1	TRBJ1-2	CASSLVGQGANYGYTF	TGCGCCAGCAGCTTGGTAGGACAGGGGGCGAACTATGGCTACACCTTC
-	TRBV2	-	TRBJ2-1	CAIGGENSYNEQFF	TGTGCCATTGGCGGGGAAAACTCCTACAATGAGCAGTTCTTC
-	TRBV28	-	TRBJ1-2	CASSAPVLGGYTF	TGTGCCAGCAGTGCCCCGGTCCTCGGAGGCTACACCTTC
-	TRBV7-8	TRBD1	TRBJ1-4	CASSPQRTGLGEKLFF	TGTGCCAGCAGCCCGCAACGGACAGGTTTGGGAGAAAAACTGTTTTTT
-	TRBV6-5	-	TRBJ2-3	CATRFVGGPDTQYF	TGTGCCACCCGATTTGTGGGGGGTCCAGATACGCAGTATTTT
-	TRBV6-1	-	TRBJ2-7	CASSDSRAGYEQYF	TGTGCCAGCAGTGATTCCAGGGCGGGATACGAGCAGTACTTC
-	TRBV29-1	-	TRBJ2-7	CSVGTPNSYEQYF	TGCAGCGTTGGAACTCCCAACTCCTACGAGCAGTACTTC
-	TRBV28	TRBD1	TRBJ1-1	CASSTRWTGSDTEAFF	TGTGCCAGCAGCACACGCTGGACAGGGTCGGACACTGAAGCTTTCTTT
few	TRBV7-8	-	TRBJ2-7	CASSSRIPPYEQYF	TGTGCCAGCAGCTCCCGGATCCCTCCCTACGAGCAGTACTTC
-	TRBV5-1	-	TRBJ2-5	CASSYDVQETQYF	TGCGCCAGCAGCTACGACGTACAAGAGACCCAGTACTTC
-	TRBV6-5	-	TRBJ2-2	CASSKTGYTGELFF	TGTGCCAGCAGTAAAACAGGGTACACCGGGGAGCTGTTTTTT
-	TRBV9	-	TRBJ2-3	CASSAPSTDTQYF	TGTGCCAGCAGCGCACCCAGCACAGATACGCAGTATTTT
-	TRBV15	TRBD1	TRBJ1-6	CATSRAGTGRAHPLHF	TGTGCCACCAGCAGAGCCGGGACAGGGAGGGCGCATCCCCTCCACTTT
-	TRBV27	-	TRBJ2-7	CASSAVAGDLLNF	TGTGCCAGCAGCGCCGTGGCAGGGGATTTGTTGAACTTC
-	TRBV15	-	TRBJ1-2	CATHFYRGTGPNYGYTF	TGTGCCACCCATTTTTATCGGGGGACGGGGCCTAACTATGGCTACACCTTC
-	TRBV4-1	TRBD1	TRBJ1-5	CASSQGEGGDQPQHF	TGCGCCAGCAGCCAAGGGGAAGGGGGCGATCAGCCCCAGCATTTT
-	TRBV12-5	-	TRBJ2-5	CASGPNAMSSPETQYF	TGTGCTAGTGGTCCCAACGCTATGTCTTCACCGGAGACCCAGTACTTC
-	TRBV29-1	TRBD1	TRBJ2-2	CSGRTGGAAGELFF	TGCAGCGGGCGGACAGGGGGCGCGGCCGGGGAGCTGTTTTTT
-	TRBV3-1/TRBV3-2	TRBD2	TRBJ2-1	CASSPGGLPRPYNEQFF	TGTGCCAGCAGCCCGGGGGGACTCCCACGCCCCTACAATGAGCAGTTCTTC
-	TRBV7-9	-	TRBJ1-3	CASSFSGGTSGNTIYF	TGTGCCAGCAGCTTTTCGGGGGGCACATCTGGAAACACCATATATTTT
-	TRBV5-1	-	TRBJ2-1	CASRGVITYNEQFF	TGCGCCAGCAGAGGTGTTATCACCTACAATGAGCAGTTCTTC
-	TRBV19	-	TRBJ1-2	CASSIRLSFSGGYTF	TGTGCCAGTAGTATCAGGCTTAGTTTTTCGGGTGGCTACACCTTC
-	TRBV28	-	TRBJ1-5	CASSQHLAGTGFPPQHF	TGTGCCAGCAGTCAGCACCTTGCCGGGACGGGGTTTCCGCCCCAGCATTTT